This TCR beta chain is from a study of shared clonotypes between healthy human individuals. Study observations and caveats: The sampled material consisted only of blood, and tissue repertoires are likely to differ. Expectations were that clonotype sharing among donors would be affected by sequencing depth.

CDR3 length: 16 residues. Germline-derived CDR1 and CDR2 are SGHRS and YFSETQ. With 4 bases clipped from V and 2 bases from J, the junction kept 7 bases outside the gene matches. TCRdb's copy holds only in-frame clones and misses some; the assay was immunoSEQ multiplex PCR. The profile covers about 980,000 clones, with about 80% appearing a single time and around 1.5% taken by the ten largest. In regard to this clone: Its cognate antigen is unknown.

Material for sequencing was memory CD4+ T cells sorted from blood. Subset reported: CD45RA-negative fraction. The clonotype originates from a man aged 18-30 years in good health. V gene TRBV5-1 combines with J gene TRBJ2-4; 9 bases are shared with TRBD1. For the CDR3, the DNA is TGCGCCAGCAGCCCCTGGACAGGGGATACCAAAAACATTCAGTACTTC. This codes for CASSPWTGDTKNIQYF.